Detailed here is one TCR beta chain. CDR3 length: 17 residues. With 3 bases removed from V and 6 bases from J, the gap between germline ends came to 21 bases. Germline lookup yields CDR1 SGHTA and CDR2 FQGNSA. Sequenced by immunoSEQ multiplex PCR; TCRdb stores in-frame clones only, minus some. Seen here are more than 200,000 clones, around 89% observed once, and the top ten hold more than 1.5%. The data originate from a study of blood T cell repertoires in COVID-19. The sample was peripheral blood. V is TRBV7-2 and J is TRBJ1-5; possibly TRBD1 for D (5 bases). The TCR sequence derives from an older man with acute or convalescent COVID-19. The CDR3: CASSFGAAFRDVQPQHF. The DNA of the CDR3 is TGTGCCAGCAGCTTTGGGGCGGCATTCAGGGATGTTCAGCCCCAGCATTTT.